This is a list of T cell receptor beta chains from one sample in a study of Ad26.COV2.S vaccination and SARS-CoV-2 variants. Generated by immunoSEQ multiplex PCR, the TCRdb table keeps only in-frame clones and is missing some. The data hold about 320,000 clones, with approximately 80% observed a single time. Sequencing used peripheral blood, obtained in a trial of Ad26.COV2.S vaccine versus placebo. Receptors originate from a person between 18 and 65 years old who received the Ad26.COV2.S COVID-19 vaccine or a placebo. Both conserved end residues are part of each CDR3. D genes are given only for firm matches. Clone sizes are given selectively: once, few, many, or a class where the clone is expanded.

v_call	j_call	clone_size	d_call	cdr3_aa	cdr3_nt
TRBV4-1	TRBJ1-2	once	TRBD1	CASSHAGGAGGYTF	TGCGCCAGCAGCCACGCAGGGGGGGCTGGGGGCTACACCTTC
TRBV10-2	TRBJ2-7	-	-	CASRVRPGAYEQYF	TGCGCCAGCAGGGTTCGGCCAGGGGCCTACGAGCAGTACTTC
TRBV11-3	TRBJ2-7	-	-	CASNYKRGPSDEQYF	TGTGCCAGCAACTACAAACGGGGGCCGTCCGACGAGCAGTACTTC
TRBV27	TRBJ1-5	few	-	CASRPVGGPSNQPQHF	TGTGCCAGCAGGCCCGTAGGGGGACCAAGCAATCAGCCCCAGCATTTT
TRBV6-5	TRBJ2-7	-	TRBD1	CASDEVDRGPYEQYF	TGTGCCAGCGATGAGGTGGACAGGGGGCCCTACGAGCAGTACTTC
TRBV7-3	TRBJ1-2	few	-	CASSSQTGAPLTF	TGTGCCAGCAGCTCACAGACCGGGGCCCCCCTCACCTTC
TRBV15	TRBJ1-5	-	-	CATSREGDQPQHF	TGTGCCACCAGCAGAGAGGGGGATCAGCCCCAGCATTTT
TRBV6-5	TRBJ1-1	once	TRBD1	CASSYLTGDTEAFF	TGTGCCAGCAGTTACCTAACAGGGGACACTGAAGCTTTCTTT
TRBV7-2	TRBJ1-4	-	-	CASSSQGTSVEKLFF	TGTGCCAGCAGCTCGCAGGGGACGAGCGTTGAAAAACTGTTTTTT
TRBV4-1	TRBJ1-5	-	-	CASSRDSRQPQHF	TGCGCCAGCAGCCGAGACAGTCGTCAGCCCCAGCATTTT
TRBV4-2	TRBJ1-2	-	-	CASSQEDRRLYGYTF	TGTGCCAGCAGCCAGGAAGACAGGAGGCTCTATGGCTACACCTTC
TRBV5-1	TRBJ2-1	-	-	CASSLGVHNEQFF	TGCGCCAGCAGCTTGGGGGTCCACAATGAGCAGTTCTTC
TRBV28	TRBJ1-2	-	TRBD1	CASSDGTAGYGYTF	TGTGCCAGCAGTGATGGGACAGCGGGCTATGGCTACACCTTC
TRBV15	TRBJ1-4	-	-	CATSRTTNEKLFF	TGTGCCACCAGCAGGACAACTAATGAAAAACTGTTTTTT
TRBV4-1	TRBJ2-1	-	-	CASSHYNEQFF	TGCGCCAGCAGCCACTACAATGAGCAGTTCTTC
TRBV11-1	TRBJ2-1	-	-	CASTVQPGNEQFF	TGTGCCAGCACCGTACAACCGGGCAATGAGCAGTTCTTC
TRBV4-1	TRBJ1-2	-	TRBD1	CASSLGQDKPYGYTF	TGCGCCAGCAGCCTTGGACAGGACAAACCCTATGGCTACACCTTC
TRBV9	TRBJ1-1	few	-	CASSITGHTEAFF	TGTGCCAGCAGCATAACAGGGCACACTGAAGCTTTCTTT
TRBV7-2	TRBJ1-6	-	-	CASSLEGRADSPLHF	TGTGCCAGCAGCTTAGAAGGCAGGGCTGATTCACCCCTCCACTTT
TRBV27	TRBJ2-3	-	TRBD2	CASSPHLSGGGSTQYF	TGTGCCAGCAGTCCCCACCTCTCGGGGGGGGGCTCGACGCAGTATTTT
TRBV19	TRBJ1-2	-	TRBD1	CASSLQGAYGYTF	TGTGCCAGTAGTTTGCAGGGGGCCTATGGCTACACCTTC
TRBV6-5	TRBJ1-6	-	TRBD1	CASSSGQGLPNSPLHF	TGTGCCAGCAGTTCGGGACAGGGACTACCTAATTCACCCCTCCACTTT
TRBV5-4	TRBJ2-5	-	-	CASSPRRGYQETQYF	TGTGCCAGCAGCCCCCGGAGGGGGTACCAAGAGACCCAGTACTTC
TRBV9	TRBJ1-2	-	TRBD1	CASSESDRGYGYTF	TGTGCCAGCAGCGAATCGGACAGGGGGTATGGCTACACCTTC
TRBV4-1	TRBJ2-2	-	TRBD2	CASSQDIAGSDTGELFF	TGCGCCAGCAGCCAAGATATAGCGGGGAGTGACACCGGGGAGCTGTTTTTT
TRBV5-1	TRBJ1-1	-	-	CASSSQDPGDTEAFF	TGCGCCAGCAGCTCCCAGGATCCAGGGGACACTGAAGCTTTCTTT
TRBV6-5	TRBJ2-7	-	-	CASSYGQGITYEQYF	TGTGCCAGCAGTTACGGCCAGGGAATAACCTACGAGCAGTACTTC
TRBV6-6	TRBJ2-7	-	-	CASSYSRLIPEQYF	TGTGCCAGCAGTTACTCTAGGCTAATCCCCGAGCAGTACTTC
TRBV5-4	TRBJ1-1	-	-	CASTLGGRHTEAFF	TGTGCCAGCACCCTAGGTGGCAGGCACACTGAAGCTTTCTTT
TRBV2	TRBJ2-3	-	-	CASTATWGRGTDTQYF	TGTGCCAGCACCGCTACTTGGGGGCGAGGCACAGATACGCAGTATTTT
TRBV3-1/TRBV3-2	TRBJ1-1	few	-	CASSQPGQSSEAFF	TGTGCCAGCAGCCAACCGGGACAATCCTCTGAAGCTTTCTTT
TRBV9	TRBJ2-2	-	-	CASSPTSGRNTGELFF	TGTGCCAGCAGCCCGACTAGTGGCCGAAACACCGGGGAGCTGTTTTTT
TRBV5-1	TRBJ1-1	-	-	CASSFERGAGTEAFF	TGCGCCAGCAGCTTCGAAAGGGGGGCAGGCACTGAAGCTTTCTTT
TRBV7-8	TRBJ2-3	-	-	CASSRLGLSIADTQYF	TGTGCCAGCAGCCGGCTCGGGTTATCGATCGCAGATACGCAGTATTTT
TRBV27	TRBJ2-7	-	TRBD2	CATGQLRGAPYEQYF	TGTGCCACCGGGCAGTTGCGGGGGGCACCCTACGAGCAGTACTTC
TRBV10-3	TRBJ2-7	once	TRBD2	CAIRDGGDYEQYF	TGTGCCATCAGGGACGGGGGGGACTACGAGCAGTACTTC
TRBV2	TRBJ1-1	-	-	CASKENTEAFF	TGTGCCAGCAAGGAGAACACTGAAGCTTTCTTT
TRBV29-1	TRBJ1-2	-	-	CSADRQVEGYTF	TGCAGCGCCGACCGACAGGTAGAGGGCTACACCTTC
TRBV11-3	TRBJ1-6	-	-	CASSLRSSYNSPLHF	TGTGCCAGCAGCTTACGGAGCTCCTATAATTCACCCCTCCACTTT
TRBV7-6	TRBJ2-3	-	TRBD2	CASSLVSGPSTDTQYF	TGTGCCAGCAGCTTAGTTAGCGGGCCCAGCACAGATACGCAGTATTTT
TRBV3-1/TRBV3-2	TRBJ1-3	-	-	CASSQIQGEGNTIYF	TGTGCCAGCAGCCAAATTCAAGGGGAAGGAAACACCATATATTTT
TRBV7-9	TRBJ2-7	-	TRBD2	CASSWGGGNEQYF	TGTGCCAGCAGCTGGGGCGGGGGAAACGAGCAGTACTTC
TRBV11-3	TRBJ1-3	-	-	CASSLRTPLGGNTIYF	TGTGCCAGCAGCCTGCGGACTCCGCTGGGGGGAAACACCATATATTTT
TRBV11-3	TRBJ2-3	-	TRBD2	CASSSGTSGEADTQYF	TGTGCCAGCAGCTCCGGGACTAGCGGGGAAGCAGATACGCAGTATTTT
TRBV28	TRBJ2-2	-	-	CASSLPGDKAGELFF	TGTGCCAGCAGTTTGCCGGGGGATAAAGCCGGGGAGCTGTTTTTT
TRBV24-1	TRBJ1-2	-	-	CATSDFPSSYGYTF	TGTGCCACCAGTGATTTTCCCAGTAGCTATGGCTACACCTTC
TRBV4-1	TRBJ2-3	-	TRBD2	CASTPLSLAGGTQYF	TGCGCCAGCACACCACTGTCCCTAGCGGGGGGAACGCAGTATTTT
TRBV3-1/TRBV3-2	TRBJ2-7	-	TRBD1	CASSQAGTGTYEQYF	TGTGCCAGCAGCCAAGCCGGGACAGGCACCTACGAGCAGTACTTC
TRBV6-6	TRBJ2-7	once	-	CASSPQLGVSEQYF	TGTGCCAGCAGCCCCCAATTGGGGGTTAGCGAGCAGTACTTC
TRBV15	TRBJ1-5	-	-	CATSRGRTGDNQPQHF	TGTGCCACCAGCAGGGGCAGGACGGGCGACAATCAGCCCCAGCATTTT
TRBV3-1/TRBV3-2	TRBJ2-3	-	TRBD2	CASSQFTTSGDTQYF	TGTGCCAGCAGCCAATTTACGACTAGCGGAGATACGCAGTATTTT
TRBV7-9	TRBJ1-1	-	TRBD1	CATSPQGGTEAFF	TGTGCCACCTCACCCCAGGGGGGCACTGAAGCTTTCTTT